The entry below gives a single T cell receptor (beta chain) sequence along with its context. Original handling: Cell counts per sample came from amplifying reference gene primers. Method: immunoSEQ multiplex PCR; TCRdb's copy keeps in-frame clones and lacks some. That table is the source of V, J and clone size, and D and trimming were worked out from the DNA. Of about 97,000 clones detected, roughly nine tenths appear once; the ten largest clones hold 1.7%. This sample stems from a study of blood T cell repertoires in COVID-19. Study details: The origin of the acute and convalescent COVID-19 samples was the United States, Italy and Spain. T cells, B-cell-depleted T cells, or PBMCs provided the cDNA or gDNA that served as material.

The TCR was taken from a man in his fifties or sixties with acute or convalescent COVID-19. Sequencing input: peripheral blood.

For the CDR3, the DNA is TGTGCCAGCAGAGATGGGGGGACCCCTCTTCAGTTCTTC. The encoded protein is CASRDGGTPLQFF. The chain couples TRBV6-5 to TRBJ2-1; D is possibly TRBD2 (6 bases). This CDR3 contains 13 residues. Germline V CDR1 and CDR2: MNHEY, SVGAGI. Deletions cut 6 bases from V and 13 bases from J, with 19 bases between.